This T cell receptor (beta chain) was sequenced during a study of T cell repertoires in cytomegalovirus infection. Turning to the study itself: CMV infection plus the matching HLA type was flagged by public TCR beta signatures.

MiXCR, run by TCRdb on the reads, gives a single entry per CDR3 protein. The table has some 680,000 distinct CDR3 sequences, roughly a third seen once. Whole-study results and caveats: Frequencies of public TCR beta families were cumulated, and this identified carriers of CMV plus the relevant HLA. The ex vivo response showed dominance by HLA-C-restricted CMV-specific TCR beta clonotypes.

The CDR3 totals 18 residues. Trimming shortened V by 2 bases and J by 9 bases, and 26 bases separated the two germline ends. The germline V gene encodes CDR1 SEHNR and CDR2 FQNEAQ (reference sequence). A word on this clonotype: Its antigen remains unidentified.

The sequencing sample was made of PBMCs. The J gene is TRBJ2-1, the V gene TRBV7-9; TRBD2 is a possible D gene (5 bases). This sequence was found in a human donor in good health (CMV status not recorded). Some clones in this sample may be carry-over from other donors' samples. The CDR3 coding sequence is TGTGCCAGCAGCTTAAAAGCGGCGGGCGGAACCCCTAGAGGTGAGCAGTTCTTC. It encodes CASSLKAAGGTPRGEQFF.